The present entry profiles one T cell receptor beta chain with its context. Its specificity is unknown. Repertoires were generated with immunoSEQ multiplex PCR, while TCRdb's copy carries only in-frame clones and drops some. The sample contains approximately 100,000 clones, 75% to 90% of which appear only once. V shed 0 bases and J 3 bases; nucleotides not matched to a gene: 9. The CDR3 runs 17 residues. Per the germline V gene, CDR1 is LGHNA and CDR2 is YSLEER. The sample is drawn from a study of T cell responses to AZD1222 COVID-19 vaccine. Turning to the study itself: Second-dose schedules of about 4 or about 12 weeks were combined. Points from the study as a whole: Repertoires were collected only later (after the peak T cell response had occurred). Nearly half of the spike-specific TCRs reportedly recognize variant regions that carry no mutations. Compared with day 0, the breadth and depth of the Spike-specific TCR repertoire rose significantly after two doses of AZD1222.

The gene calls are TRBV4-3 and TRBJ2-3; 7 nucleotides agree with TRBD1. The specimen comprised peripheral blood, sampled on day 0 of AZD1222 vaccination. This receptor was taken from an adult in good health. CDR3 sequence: CASSQDRGRLRTDTQYF. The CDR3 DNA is TGCGCCAGCAGCCAAGATAGGGGGCGTTTGAGGACAGATACGCAGTATTTT.